This TCR beta chain was sequenced in a study of control samples from healthy donors and cancer patients. Produced via immunoSEQ multiplex PCR; TCRdb's table is partial and in-frame only. The data contain 95,000 to 130,000 clones, 85% to 95% of them singletons. From germline, CDR1 is GTSNPN and CDR2 SVGIG (reference sequence). This CDR3 has 12 amino acids. Trimming shortened V by 5 bases and J by 5 bases, and 12 bases separated the two germline ends. This clone was observed a few times. The clonotype originates from a man aged 25-45 years in good health. The specimen was blood. V and J are TRBV30 and TRBJ1-2; D ambiguous. As DNA, the CDR3 is TGTGCCTGGTCTCGGAGAGAGTATGGCTACACCTTC. Its protein product is CAWSRREYGYTF.